This T cell receptor beta chain stems from a study of T cell responses to AZD1222 COVID-19 vaccine. Only in-frame clones appear in the TCRdb table, and some are missing; sequencing was by immunoSEQ multiplex PCR. The table lists 150,000 to 200,000 clones, approximately 93% of them singletons. Study-wide results and caveats: It was only a handful of AZD1222 recipients who were seropositive at baseline. The donor cohort was predominantly white British with a female majority, and clonal diversity may have been underestimated.

To note about this clone: What it recognizes is unknown.

Sequenced here: peripheral blood, sampled 28 days after the second AZD1222 dose. The origin of this receptor is an adult who received the AZD1222 COVID-19 vaccine.

The CDR3 nucleotides are TGTGCCAGCTCACCTCAAGACGGGGCTCGAAACACCATATATTTT. Translating it yields CASSPQDGARNTIYF. J is TRBJ1-3 and V is TRBV18; weak D call: TRBD1 (5 bases). The CDR3 is made up of 15 amino acids. With 3 bases removed from V and 5 bases from J, the gap between germline ends came to 14 bases. Germline V gene sequence: CDR1 KGHSH, CDR2 LQKENI. Together with reference TRBV18 and TRBJ1-3, the CDR3 gives the full variable domain: NAGVMQNPRHLVRRRGQEARLRCSPMKGHSHVYWYRQLPEEGLKFMVYLQKENIIDESGMPKERFSAEFPKEGPSILRIQQVVRGDSAAYFCASSPQDGARNTIYFGEGSWLTVV.